What follows is one TCR beta chain and its context. Germline lookup yields CDR1 LNHDA and CDR2 SQIVND (reference sequence). This CDR3 is 14 amino acids long. Trimming cost V 5 bases and J 2 bases; bases outside gene matches: 5. This sample was included in a study of blood T cell repertoires in COVID-19. Study-wide context: The United States, Italy and Spain provided the acute and convalescent COVID-19 samples. PBMCs, B-cell-depleted T cells, or T cells were the source of the cDNA or gDNA that made up the material.

Per the original methods: Reference gene primer amplification in the assay estimated nucleated cell counts. Measured with immunoSEQ multiplex PCR; TCRdb has only the in-frame clones, and not every one. The D gene and trimming were derived from the DNA, and the V and J assignments and clone size from that table. The sample lists fewer than 10,000 clones, roughly 90% occurring once. The gene calls are TRBV19 and TRBJ2-7; 8 bases align to TRBD1. This sequence originates from a man aged 60 to 69 with acute or convalescent COVID-19. Specimen: peripheral blood. The CDR3, as DNA: TGTGCCAGTAGTGCAGGACAGGGACCCTACGAGCAGTACTTC. Its protein product is CASSAGQGPYEQYF.